This T cell receptor (beta chain) was identified in a study of shared clonotypes between healthy human individuals. Findings and caveats of the study: Unshared clonotypes carried lower generation probabilities than those common to all four donors. Larger estimated richness was generally recorded for naive subsets relative to memory subsets.

All participating donors were Caucasian adults from Nashville, Tennessee. In CD8 memory, CD45RO+ cells were put together with CCR7-negative CD45RA+ TemRA cells. To note about this clone: Antigen specificity is unknown.

Data came from immunoSEQ multiplex PCR; TCRdb stores just in-frame clones and leaves some out. The top ten hold roughly 16% of the sample, which has around 300,000 clones, more than 75% seen once. The germline CDR1 and CDR2 sequences are LNHDA and SQIVND (reference sequence). The length of the CDR3 is 15 residues. V shed 1 base, J shed 5 bases, and the junction held 4 bases outside the gene matches. The chain carries TRBV19 and TRBJ2-3, with TRBD1 matching 9 bases. Sequences were obtained from memory CD8+ T cells sorted from blood. This sample's subset: CD45RO+ cells pooled with CCR7-negative TemRA cells. This TCR was recovered from a man younger than 30 in good health. The CDR3 DNA is TGTGCCAGTAGTATAGTTACAGGGGGCAGAGATACGCAGTATTTT. Protein: CASSIVTGGRDTQYF.